This TCR beta chain was retrieved from a study of blood T cells in healthy people across ages. Study-wide results and limits: In older individuals, TCR beta diversity per million T cells was lower, falling roughly linearly with age.

Germline CDR1 GTSNPN, CDR2 SVGIG (reference sequence). Losses at the gene ends were 2 bases for V and 0 bases for J; bases not matched to a gene: 2. This CDR3 is 15 amino acids long. Regarding this clonotype: The antigen is unknown.

It was with a sample-barcoded 5' primer and a J-beta primer mix that a second PCR of roughly 6 to 12 cycles was run. TCRdb reanalysed the 5' RACE reads using MiXCR and keeps one entry per CDR3 protein. The profile shows approximately 1,000,000 distinct CDR3 sequences, under 40% of them singletons. The TCR sequence derives from a man between 18 and 29 years old in good health. The chain recombines TRBV30 with TRBJ2-5, with 11 bases matching TRBD2. The sample taken for sequencing was blood. The CDR3 coding sequence is TGTGCCTGGAGTATGGGACTAGCGGACCAAGAGACCCAGTACTTC. It codes for CAWSMGLADQETQYF.